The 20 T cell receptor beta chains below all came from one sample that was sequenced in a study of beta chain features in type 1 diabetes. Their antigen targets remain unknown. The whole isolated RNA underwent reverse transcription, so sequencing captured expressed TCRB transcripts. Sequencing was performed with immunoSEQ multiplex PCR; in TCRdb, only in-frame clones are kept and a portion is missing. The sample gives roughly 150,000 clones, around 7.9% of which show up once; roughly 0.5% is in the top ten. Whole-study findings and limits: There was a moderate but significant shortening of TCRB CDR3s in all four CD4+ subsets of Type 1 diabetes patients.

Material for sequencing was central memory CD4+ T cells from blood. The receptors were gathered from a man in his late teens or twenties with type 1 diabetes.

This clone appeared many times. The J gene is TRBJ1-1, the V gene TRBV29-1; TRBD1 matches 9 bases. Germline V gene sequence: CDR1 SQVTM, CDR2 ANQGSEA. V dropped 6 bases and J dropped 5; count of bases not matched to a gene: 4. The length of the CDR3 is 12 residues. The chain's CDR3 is CSVAGTGTEAFF. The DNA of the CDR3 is TGCAGCGTCGCCGGGACAGGGACTGAAGCTTTCTTT.

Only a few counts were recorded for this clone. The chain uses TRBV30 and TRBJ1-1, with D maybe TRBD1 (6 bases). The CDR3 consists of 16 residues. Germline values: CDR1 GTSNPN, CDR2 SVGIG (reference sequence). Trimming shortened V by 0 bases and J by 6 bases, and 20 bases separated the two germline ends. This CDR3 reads CAWSVISSQGRAEAFF. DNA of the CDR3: TGTGCCTGGAGTGTAATTTCATCACAGGGTCGGGCTGAAGCTTTCTTT.

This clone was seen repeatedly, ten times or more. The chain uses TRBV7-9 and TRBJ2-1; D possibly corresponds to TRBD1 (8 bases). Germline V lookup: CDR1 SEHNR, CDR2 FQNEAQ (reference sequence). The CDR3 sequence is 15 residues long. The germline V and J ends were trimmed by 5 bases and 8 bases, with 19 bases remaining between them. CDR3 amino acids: CASSRQGRGSDEQFF. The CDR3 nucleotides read TGTGCCAGCAGCCGACAGGGGCGCGGGAGCGATGAGCAGTTCTTC.

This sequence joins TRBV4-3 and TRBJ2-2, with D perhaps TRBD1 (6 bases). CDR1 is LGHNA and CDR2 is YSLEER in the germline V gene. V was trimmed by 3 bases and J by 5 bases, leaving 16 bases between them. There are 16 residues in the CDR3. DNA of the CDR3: TGCGCCAGCAGCCAGCCCTCAGGGGCTGGGACCGGGGAGCTGTTTTTT. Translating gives CASSQPSGAGTGELFF.

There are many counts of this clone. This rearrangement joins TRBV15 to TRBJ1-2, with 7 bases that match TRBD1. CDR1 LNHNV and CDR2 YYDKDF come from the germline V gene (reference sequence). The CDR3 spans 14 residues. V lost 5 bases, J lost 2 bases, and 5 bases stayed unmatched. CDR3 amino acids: CATSGGQANYGYTF. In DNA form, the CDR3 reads TGTGCCACCAGCGGAGGACAGGCAAACTATGGCTACACCTTC.

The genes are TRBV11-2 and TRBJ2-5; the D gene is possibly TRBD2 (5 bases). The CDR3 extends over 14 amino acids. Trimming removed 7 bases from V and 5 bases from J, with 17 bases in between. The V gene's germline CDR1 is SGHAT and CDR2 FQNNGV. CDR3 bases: TGTGCCAGCACCCCGGGGTTTGCCCTGGAGACCCAGTACTTC. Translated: CASTPGFALETQYF.

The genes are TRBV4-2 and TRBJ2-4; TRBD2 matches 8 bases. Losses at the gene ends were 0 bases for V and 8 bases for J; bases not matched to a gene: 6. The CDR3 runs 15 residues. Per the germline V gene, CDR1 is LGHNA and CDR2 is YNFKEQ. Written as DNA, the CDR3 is TGTGCCAGCAGCCAAGATCCGACGGGAGGGGACATTCAGTACTTC. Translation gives CASSQDPTGGDIQYF.

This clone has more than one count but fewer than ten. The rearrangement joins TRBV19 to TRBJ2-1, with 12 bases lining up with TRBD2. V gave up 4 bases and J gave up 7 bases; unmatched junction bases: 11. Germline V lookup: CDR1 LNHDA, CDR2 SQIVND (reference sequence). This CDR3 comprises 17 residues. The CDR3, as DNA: TGTGCCAGTAGTAACCTCGGGACTAGCGGGTCTAAGAATGAGCAGTTCTTC. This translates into CASSNLGTSGSKNEQFF. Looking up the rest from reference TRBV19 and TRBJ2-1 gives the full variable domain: DGGITQSPKYLFRKEGQNVTLSCEQNLNHDAMYWYRQDPGQGLRLIYYSQIVNDFQKGDIAEGYSVSREKKESFPLTVTSAQKNPTAFYLCASSNLGTSGSKNEQFFGPGTRLTVL.

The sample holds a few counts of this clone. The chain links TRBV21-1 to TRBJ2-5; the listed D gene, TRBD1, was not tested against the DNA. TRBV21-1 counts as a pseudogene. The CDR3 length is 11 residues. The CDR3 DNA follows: TGTGCCAGCGCTAGGGGGTTGGCCCAGTACTTC. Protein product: CASARGLAQYF.

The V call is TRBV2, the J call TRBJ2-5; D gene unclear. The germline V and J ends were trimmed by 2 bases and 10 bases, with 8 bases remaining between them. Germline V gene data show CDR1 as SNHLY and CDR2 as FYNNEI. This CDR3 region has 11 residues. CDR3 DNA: TGTGCCAGCAGTGAAAGTCAGGACCAGTACTTC. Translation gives CASSESQDQYF.

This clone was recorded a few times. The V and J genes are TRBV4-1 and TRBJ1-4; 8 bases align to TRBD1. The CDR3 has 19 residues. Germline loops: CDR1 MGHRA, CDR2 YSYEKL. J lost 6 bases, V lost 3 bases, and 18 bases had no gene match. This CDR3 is CASSHQLPEAGGYDEKLFF. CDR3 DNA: TGCGCCAGCAGCCACCAACTTCCAGAGGCAGGGGGCTATGATGAAAAACTGTTTTTT.

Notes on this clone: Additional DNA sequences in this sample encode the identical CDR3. CDR3 bases: TGTGCCAGCAGTTTAAGGACAGGCTATGGCTACACCTTC. It yields the protein CASSLRTGYGYTF. The V gene is TRBV28, the J gene TRBJ1-2; the match to TRBD1 covers 7 bases. V gave up 2 bases and J gave up 4 bases; unmatched junction bases: 1. The CDR3 has 13 residues. Germline CDR1 and CDR2: MDHEN and SYDVKM.

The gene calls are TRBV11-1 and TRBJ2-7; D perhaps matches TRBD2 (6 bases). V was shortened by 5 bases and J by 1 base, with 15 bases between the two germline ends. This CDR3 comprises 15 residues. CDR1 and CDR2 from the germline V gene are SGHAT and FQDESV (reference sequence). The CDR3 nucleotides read TGTGCCAGCAGCCCTACGGCGGCGGGGTCCTACGAGCAGTACTTC. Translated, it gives CASSPTAAGSYEQYF. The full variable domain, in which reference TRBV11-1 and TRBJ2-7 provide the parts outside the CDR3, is EAEVAQSPRYKITEKSQAVAFWCDPISGHATLYWYRQILGQGPELLVQFQDESVVDDSQLPKDRFSAERLKGVDSTLKIQPAELGDSAMYLCASSPTAAGSYEQYFGPGTRLTVT.

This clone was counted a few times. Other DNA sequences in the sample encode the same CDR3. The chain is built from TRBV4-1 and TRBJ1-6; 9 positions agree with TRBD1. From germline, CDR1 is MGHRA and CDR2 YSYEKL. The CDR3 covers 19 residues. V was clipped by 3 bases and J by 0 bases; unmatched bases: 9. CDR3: CASSQTPGQGSSYNSPLHF. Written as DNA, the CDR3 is TGCGCCAGCAGCCAGACCCCGGGACAGGGTTCCTCCTATAATTCACCCCTCCACTTT.

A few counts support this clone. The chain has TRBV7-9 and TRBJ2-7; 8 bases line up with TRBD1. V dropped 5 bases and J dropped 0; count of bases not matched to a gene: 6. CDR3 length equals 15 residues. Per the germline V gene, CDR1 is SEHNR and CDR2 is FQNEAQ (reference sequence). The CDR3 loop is CASSPGQVLSYEQYF. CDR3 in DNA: TGTGCCAGCAGCCCGGGACAGGTCCTCTCCTACGAGCAGTACTTC.

The CDR3 region has the DNA TGCAGCGTTTCTGGAGGGGTAAACACTGAAGCTTTCTTT. This codes for CSVSGGVNTEAFF. This chain connects TRBV29-1 to TRBJ1-1; maybe TRBD1 (5 bases). V lost 5 bases, J lost 2 bases, and 12 bases lay in between. CDR3 length: 13 residues. Germline V CDR1 and CDR2: SQVTM, ANQGSEA.

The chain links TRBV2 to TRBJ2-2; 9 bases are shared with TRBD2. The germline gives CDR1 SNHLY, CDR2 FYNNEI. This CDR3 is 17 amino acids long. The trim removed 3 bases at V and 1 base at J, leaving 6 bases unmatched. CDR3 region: CASSDRGLAMNTGELFF. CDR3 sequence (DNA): TGTGCCAGCAGTGACAGGGGACTAGCTATGAACACCGGGGAGCTGTTTTTT.

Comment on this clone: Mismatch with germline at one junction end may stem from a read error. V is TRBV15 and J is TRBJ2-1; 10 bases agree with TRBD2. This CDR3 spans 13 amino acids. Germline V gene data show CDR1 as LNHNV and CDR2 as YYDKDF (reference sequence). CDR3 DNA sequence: TGTGCCACCAGCACAATGCTAGCGGGAGATGGCATCTTC. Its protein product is CATSTMLAGDGIF.

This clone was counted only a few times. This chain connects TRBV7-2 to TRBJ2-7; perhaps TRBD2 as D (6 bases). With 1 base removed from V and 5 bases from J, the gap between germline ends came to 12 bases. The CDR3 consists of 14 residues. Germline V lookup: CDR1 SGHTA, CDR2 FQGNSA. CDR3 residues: CASSLVRESHEQYF. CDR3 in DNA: TGTGCCAGCAGCTTAGTTCGGGAGTCCCACGAGCAGTACTTC.

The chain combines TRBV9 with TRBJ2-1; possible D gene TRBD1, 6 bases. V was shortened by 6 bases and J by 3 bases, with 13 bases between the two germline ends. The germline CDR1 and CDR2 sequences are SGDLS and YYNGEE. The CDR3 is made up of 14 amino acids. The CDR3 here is CASKGTTFYNEQFF. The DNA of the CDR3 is TGTGCCAGCAAGGGGACAACATTCTACAATGAGCAGTTCTTC.